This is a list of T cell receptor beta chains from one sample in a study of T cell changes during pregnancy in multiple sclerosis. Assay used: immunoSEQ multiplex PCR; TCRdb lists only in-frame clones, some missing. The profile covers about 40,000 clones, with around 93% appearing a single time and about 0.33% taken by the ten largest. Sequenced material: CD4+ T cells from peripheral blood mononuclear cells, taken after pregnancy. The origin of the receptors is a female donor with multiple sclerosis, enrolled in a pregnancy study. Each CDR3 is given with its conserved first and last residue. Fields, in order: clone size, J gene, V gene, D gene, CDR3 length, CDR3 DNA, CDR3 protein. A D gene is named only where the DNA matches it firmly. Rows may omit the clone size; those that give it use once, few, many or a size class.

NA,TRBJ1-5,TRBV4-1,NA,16,TGCGCCAGCAGCCAAGCTCCCCTGAGAGGGCGACAGCCCCAGCATTTT,CASSQAPLRGRQPQHF
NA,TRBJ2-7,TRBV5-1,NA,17,TGCGCCAGCAGCTTGAGTGGCGGGGTCGTGACACCCGTCGAGCAGTACTTC,CASSLSGGVVTPVEQYF
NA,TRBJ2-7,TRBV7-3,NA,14,TGTGCCAGCAGCTTGGGCGGCGGGACCTACGAGCAGTACTTC,CASSLGGGTYEQYF
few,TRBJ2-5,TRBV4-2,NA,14,TGTGCCAGCAGCCAAGATCACAGGGAAGAGACCCAGTACTTC,CASSQDHREETQYF
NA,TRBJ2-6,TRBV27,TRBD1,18,TGTGCCAGCAGGAAACCGGGACAGGGGCTTCCTGGGGCCAACGTCCTGACTTTC,CASRKPGQGLPGANVLTF
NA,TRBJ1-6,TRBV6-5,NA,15,TGTGCCAGCAGTTACTCGGGAGGGTACAATTCACCCCTCCACTTT,CASSYSGGYNSPLHF
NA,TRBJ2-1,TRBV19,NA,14,TGTGCCAGTAGTATTCGCAGGGGCGGCAATGAGCAGTTCTTC,CASSIRRGGNEQFF
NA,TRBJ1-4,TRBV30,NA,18,TGTGCCTGGAGAGGGAGAGGAATTATTGCCCCCACTAATGAAAAACTGTTTTTT,CAWRGRGIIAPTNEKLFF
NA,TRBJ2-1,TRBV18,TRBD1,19,TGTGCCAGCTCACCACGTTATAGGTCGGGACAGGAACGGTACAATGAGCAGTTCTTC,CASSPRYRSGQERYNEQFF
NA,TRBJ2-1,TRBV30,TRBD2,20,TGTGCCTGGAGGGGGGACACTTGGACTAGCGGGGTTAGCTCCTACAATGAGCAGTTCTTC,CAWRGDTWTSGVSSYNEQFF
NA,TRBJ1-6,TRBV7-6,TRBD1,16,TGTGCCAGCAGCTCCGTACCGGGACAGGGAATGTCACCCCTCCACTTT,CASSSVPGQGMSPLHF
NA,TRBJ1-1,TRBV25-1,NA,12,TGTGCCAGCAAGGGGTTGAACACTGAAGCTTTCTTT,CASKGLNTEAFF
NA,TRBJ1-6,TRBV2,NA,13,TGTGCCAGCAGGGCAGGATCAGCCTCACCCCTCCACTTT,CASRAGSASPLHF
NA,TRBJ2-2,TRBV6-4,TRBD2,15,TGTGCCAGCAGTGACCCGGGAGGGAACACCGGGGAGCTGTTTTTT,CASSDPGGNTGELFF
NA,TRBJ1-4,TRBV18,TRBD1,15,TGTGCCAGCTCACCACGGGGACAGGGAAAGGAAAAACTGTTTTTT,CASSPRGQGKEKLFF
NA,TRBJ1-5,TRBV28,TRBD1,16,TGTGCCAGCAGACCCGAGGGCAGGGGGCCAAATCAGCCCCAGCATTTT,CASRPEGRGPNQPQHF
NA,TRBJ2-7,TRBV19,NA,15,TGTGCCAGTGCCCGGGACAGATCGGGAGCCTACGAGCAGTACTTC,CASARDRSGAYEQYF
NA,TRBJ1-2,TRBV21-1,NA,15,TGTGCCAGCAGCTCCCACGGGACAGGGGATGATGGCTACACCTTC,CASSSHGTGDDGYTF
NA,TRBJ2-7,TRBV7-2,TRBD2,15,TGTGCCAGCAGCTCGACTAGCGGGGGGTTATACGAGCAGTACTTC,CASSSTSGGLYEQYF
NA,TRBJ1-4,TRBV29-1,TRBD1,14,TGCAGCGTGGTTCCCAGGGGGCTTAATGAAAAACTGTTTTTT,CSVVPRGLNEKLFF
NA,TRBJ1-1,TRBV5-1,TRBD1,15,TGCGCCAGCAGCCGGACAGGGATGAGGGACACTGAAGCTTTCTTT,CASSRTGMRDTEAFF
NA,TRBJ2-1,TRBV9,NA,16,TGTGCCAGCAGCGCCAGAGGGGGGGCCCCCTACAATGAGCAGTTCTTC,CASSARGGAPYNEQFF
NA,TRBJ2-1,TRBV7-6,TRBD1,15,TGTGCCAGCAGCCCAACCGGGACAGTGGGCAATGAGCAGTTCTTC,CASSPTGTVGNEQFF
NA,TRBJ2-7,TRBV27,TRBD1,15,TGTGCCAGCAACAGGGGGACAGGGGGCTCCTACGAGCAGTACTTC,CASNRGTGGSYEQYF
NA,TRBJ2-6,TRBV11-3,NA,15,TGTGCCAGCAGTCTAGGAGGCTCTGGGGCCAACGTCCTGACTTTC,CASSLGGSGANVLTF
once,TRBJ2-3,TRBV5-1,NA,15,TGCGCCAGCAGCTTGGTGACAGTTAGCACAGATACGCAGTATTTT,CASSLVTVSTDTQYF
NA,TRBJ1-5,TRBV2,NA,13,TGTGCCAGCAGTGTGGGCGGCAATCAGCCCCAGCATTTT,CASSVGGNQPQHF
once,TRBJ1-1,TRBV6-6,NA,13,TGTGCCAGCAGTTACACGCAGGGCGCTGAAGCTTTCTTT,CASSYTQGAEAFF
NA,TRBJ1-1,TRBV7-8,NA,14,TGTGCCAGCAAAAATCCGGGGGAGGGGAGAGAAGCTTTCTTT,CASKNPGEGREAFF
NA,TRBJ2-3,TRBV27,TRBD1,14,TGTGCCAGCAGTTTAGACAGGGCTTCAGATACGCAGTATTTT,CASSLDRASDTQYF
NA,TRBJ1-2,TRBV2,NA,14,TGTGCCAGCAGTGAAAGCGGGGTTTCGGGTGGCTACACCTTC,CASSESGVSGGYTF
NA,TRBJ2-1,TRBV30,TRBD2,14,TGTGCCTGCTTTACTAGCGGGGGGCACGTTGAGCAGTTCTTC,CACFTSGGHVEQFF
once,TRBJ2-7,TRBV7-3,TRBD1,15,TGTGCCAGTGCCTTAGAGGGGGCACAGACCTACGAGCAGTACTTC,CASALEGAQTYEQYF
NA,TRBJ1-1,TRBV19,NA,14,TGTGCCACGCGGGAAGGACACCTGAACACTGAAGCTTTCTTT,CATREGHLNTEAFF
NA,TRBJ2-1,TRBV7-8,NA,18,TGTGCCAGCAGCTTAGTTCCTCCGGGATCAGGGGTATACAATGAGCAGTTCTTC,CASSLVPPGSGVYNEQFF
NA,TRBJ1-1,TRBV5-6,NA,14,TGTGCCAGCAGCTTCGGCAGGTCAAATACTGAAGCTTTCTTT,CASSFGRSNTEAFF
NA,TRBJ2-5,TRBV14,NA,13,TGTGCCAGCAGCCAAGATAGGGGTCGGACCCAGTACTTC,CASSQDRGRTQYF
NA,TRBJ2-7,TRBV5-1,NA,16,TGCGCCAGCAGCCGTGAATCAGGGTTCAATGGCTACGAGCAGTACTTC,CASSRESGFNGYEQYF
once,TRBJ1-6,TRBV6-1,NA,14,TGTGCCAGCAGGGCCGGCAGGGGTAATTCACCCCTCCACTTT,CASRAGRGNSPLHF
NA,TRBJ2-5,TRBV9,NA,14,TGTGCCAGTGGATGGGGGGACTCCCCCGAGACCCAGTACTTC,CASGWGDSPETQYF
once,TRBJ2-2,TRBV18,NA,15,TGTGCCAGCTCACCACGGCAGGGTGACACCGGGGAGCTGTTTTTT,CASSPRQGDTGELFF
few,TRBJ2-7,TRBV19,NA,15,TGTGCCAGTAGTATCGTGAGGGGGAGTTTGGGCGAGCAGTACTTC,CASSIVRGSLGEQYF
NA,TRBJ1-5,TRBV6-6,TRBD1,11,TGTGCCAGCAGTGACAGGGGGCCCCAGCATTTT,CASSDRGPQHF
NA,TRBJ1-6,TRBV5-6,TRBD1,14,TGTGCCAGCACCCTGGGACAGCCTAATTCACCCCTCCACTTT,CASTLGQPNSPLHF
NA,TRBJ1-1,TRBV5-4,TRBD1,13,TGTGCCAGCAGGCAGACAGGGAGCACTGAAGCTTTCTTT,CASRQTGSTEAFF
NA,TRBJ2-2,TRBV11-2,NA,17,TGTGCGAGCTTGAGTGTGTGGGGGCAGGCGGACACCGGGGAGCTGTTTTTT,CASLSVWGQADTGELFF
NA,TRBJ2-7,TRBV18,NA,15,TGTGCCAGCTCACTCAGGACACTCGTCAATTACGAGCAGTACTTC,CASSLRTLVNYEQYF
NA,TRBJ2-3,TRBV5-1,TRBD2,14,TGCGCCAGCAGCTTGGTAGCGGGGGGCGCGACGCAGTATTTT,CASSLVAGGATQYF
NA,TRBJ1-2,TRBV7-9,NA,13,TGTGCCAGCAGCCAGGACAGTAGGGATGGCTACACCTTC,CASSQDSRDGYTF
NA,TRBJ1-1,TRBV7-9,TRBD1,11,TGTGCCAGCAGTTCCGACAGGGGAGCTTTCTTT,CASSSDRGAFF
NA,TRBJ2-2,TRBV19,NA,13,TGTGCCAGTACCTTACAGGGAACGGGGGAGCTGTTTTTT,CASTLQGTGELFF
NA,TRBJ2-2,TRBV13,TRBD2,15,TGTGCCAGCAGCTTACGACTAGCGGGCACCGGGGAGCTGTTTTTT,CASSLRLAGTGELFF
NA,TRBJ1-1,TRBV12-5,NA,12,TGTGCTAGTGGTTTGGAACTCACTGAAGCTTTCTTT,CASGLELTEAFF
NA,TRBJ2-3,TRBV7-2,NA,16,TGTGCCAGCAGCTTAGGTCCCCAGCGCCTCACAGATACGCAGTATTTT,CASSLGPQRLTDTQYF
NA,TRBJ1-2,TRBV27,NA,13,TGTGCCAGCAGTTTTATGGGGGCCGGGGGCTACACCTTC,CASSFMGAGGYTF